The 10 T cell receptor beta chains below all came from one sample that was sequenced in a study of early T cells in non-severe SARS-CoV-2 infection. One entry per CDR3 protein results from TCRdb running MiXCR on the 5' RACE reads. The sample lists 75,000 to 80,000 distinct CDR3 sequences, 11% occurring once. This sample comprised whole blood, obtained at baseline. The receptors shown here come from an adult who was a healthcare worker with PCR-confirmed SARS-CoV-2 infection or an uninfected control (not recorded which).

The DNA of the CDR3 is TGTGCCAGCAGCCGAGGACAGGGCAGGGCCACTGAAGCTTTCTTT. Translation: CASSRGQGRATEAFF. V gene TRBV7-9 combines with J gene TRBJ1-1; TRBD1 matches at 8 bases. The CDR3 spans 15 residues. V shed 5 bases and J 4 bases; nucleotides not matched to a gene: 9. CDR1 SEHNR and CDR2 FQNEAQ come from the germline V gene (reference sequence).

The V call is TRBV5-6, the J call TRBJ2-4; 7 nucleotides line up with TRBD1. V was pared by 0 bases and J by 3 bases, with 6 bases of the junction left unmatched. CDR3 length: 16 residues. The V gene's germline CDR1 is SGHDT and CDR2 YYEEEE. As DNA, the CDR3 is TGTGCCAGCAGCTTGGACAGGGGTAATGTCAAAAACATTCAGTACTTC. Translated: CASSLDRGNVKNIQYF.

The gene calls are TRBV4-3 and TRBJ1-4; the match to TRBD1 covers 7 bases. The CDR3 sequence is 15 residues long. J lost 7 bases, V lost 1 base, and 6 bases had no gene match. Per the germline V gene, CDR1 is LGHNA and CDR2 is YSLEER. The chain's CDR3 is CASSQGVGGSEKLFF. CDR3 nucleotides: TGCGCCAGCAGCCAAGGGGTAGGGGGCAGTGAAAAACTGTTTTTT.

The chain combines TRBV20-1 with TRBJ2-7, with D perhaps matching TRBD1 (6 bases). There are 12 residues in the CDR3. Trimming left V 6 bases short and J 2 bases short, with 11 bases between. Germline loops: CDR1 DFQATT, CDR2 SNEGSKA (reference sequence). CDR3 in amino acids: CSAKDRAYEQYF. CDR3 nucleotide sequence: TGCAGTGCCAAGGACAGAGCCTACGAGCAGTACTTC.

This clonotype has a handful of counts. The chain joins TRBV30 to TRBJ2-7, with D perhaps matching TRBD1 or TRBD2 (6 bases each). The germline V gene encodes CDR1 GTSNPN and CDR2 SVGIG (reference sequence). There are 13 residues in the CDR3. The V end was cut by 2 bases, the J end by 6 bases, with 14 bases between. The CDR3 bases are TGTGCCTGGAGTTCAAGGGGGGATGCCGAGCAGTACTTC. Its translation is CAWSSRGDAEQYF.

This clonotype has a handful of counts. This chain connects TRBV28 to TRBJ2-3, with a tentative D call TRBD1 (5 bases). The CDR3 runs 13 residues. Looked up from germline, CDR1 is MDHEN and CDR2 is SYDVKM. Trimming pared 4 bases from V and 7 bases from J, leaving 12 bases between. CDR3 bases: TGTGCCAGCAGTTGGGGCGCCCCGAATACGCAGTATTTT. It specifies CASSWGAPNTQYF.

This chain uses TRBV5-8 with TRBJ2-5, with no clear D. The CDR3 has 11 residues. V lost 2 bases, J lost 4 bases, and 3 bases lay in between. Germline V lookup: CDR1 SGHTS, CDR2 YDEGEE. CDR3 amino acids: CASSFRETQYF. The CDR3 region has the DNA TGTGCCAGCAGCTTTCGAGAGACCCAGTACTTC.

This clonotype was picked up a small number of times. The genes are TRBV2 and TRBJ2-3, with D possibly matching TRBD1 (5 bases). Trimming cost V 6 bases and J 2 bases, with 15 bases left between them. Germline V gene sequence: CDR1 SNHLY, CDR2 FYNNEI. The CDR3 is made up of 15 amino acids. The CDR3 nucleotides read TGTGCCAGCAGCAAAAATCACAGGAACACAGATACGCAGTATTTT. Translated: CASSKNHRNTDTQYF.

This clonotype has only a few counts. The gene calls are TRBV3-1 and TRBJ1-1, with unresolved D. This CDR3 region has 14 residues. V lost 0 bases and J 1 base, leaving 6 bases between the germline ends. The germline V gene has CDR1 LGHDT and CDR2 YNNKEL (reference sequence). In DNA form, the CDR3 reads TGTGCCAGCAGCCAAGATCGCGAGAACACTGAAGCTTTCTTT. Amino acids: CASSQDRENTEAFF.

This clonotype was observed a handful of times. This sequence joins TRBV9 and TRBJ2-1; D is unresolved. The CDR3 sequence is 13 residues long. CDR1 and CDR2 (germline): SGDLS, YYNGEE. Between the trimmed V and J ends, which lost 0 bases and 5 bases, there was a span of 6 bases. The CDR3 DNA is TGTGCCAGCAGCGTAGTGGTGGACAATGAGCAGTTCTTC. Translating it yields CASSVVVDNEQFF.